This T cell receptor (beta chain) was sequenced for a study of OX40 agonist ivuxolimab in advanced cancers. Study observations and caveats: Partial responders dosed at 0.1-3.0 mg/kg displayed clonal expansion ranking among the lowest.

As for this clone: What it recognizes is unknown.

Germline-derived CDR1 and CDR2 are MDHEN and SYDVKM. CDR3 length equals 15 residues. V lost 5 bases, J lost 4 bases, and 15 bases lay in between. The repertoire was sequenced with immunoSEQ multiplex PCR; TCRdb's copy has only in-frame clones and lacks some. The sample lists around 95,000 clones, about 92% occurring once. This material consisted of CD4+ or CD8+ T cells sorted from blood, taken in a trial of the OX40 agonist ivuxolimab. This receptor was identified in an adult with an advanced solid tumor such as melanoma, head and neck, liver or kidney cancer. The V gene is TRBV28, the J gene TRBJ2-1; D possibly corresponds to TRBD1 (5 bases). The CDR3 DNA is TGTGCCAGCAGTCCCCAAGACAGAAATTACAATGAGCAGTTCTTC. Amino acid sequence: CASSPQDRNYNEQFF.